Listed below are T cell receptor beta chains from one sample, sequenced in a study of T cells in Graves' hyperthyroidism and ophthalmopathy. MiXCR, applied by TCRdb to the multiplex PCR reads, yields one record per CDR3 protein. The sample lists over 120,000 distinct CDR3 sequences; more than 20% were seen once. Sequenced: blood. The receptors originated from a woman between 45 and 65 years old with Graves' hyperthyroidism that later progressed to Graves' ophthalmopathy. The CDR3 runs from the conserved cysteine through the conserved F or W. A D gene is named only where the DNA matches it firmly. Where a row states a size, it is once, few, many or the class of an expanded clone; other rows omit it.

J gene	D gene	V gene	clone size	CDR3 DNA	CDR3 protein
TRBJ2-7	.	TRBV2	.	TGTGCCAGCAGTCGCGGGACAGTCGGCTACTACGAGCAGTACTTC	CASSRGTVGYYEQYF
TRBJ2-3	.	TRBV3-1	few	TGTGCCAGCAGCGTCATGGGGGTGACAGATACGCAGTATTTT	CASSVMGVTDTQYF
TRBJ2-6	.	TRBV6-1	few	TGTGCCAGCAGGGACAGCTTCTCTGGGGCCAACGTCCTGACTTTC	CASRDSFSGANVLTF
TRBJ1-1	.	TRBV12-3/TRBV12-4	many	TGTGCCAGCAGTTTCGGGGGGAGCACTGAAGCTTTCTTT	CASSFGGSTEAFF
TRBJ2-7	TRBD2	TRBV6-2/TRBV6-3	.	TGTGCCAGCAGTTCCCTACTAGCGGGAGCATATGGCGAGCAGTACTTC	CASSSLLAGAYGEQYF
TRBJ2-3	TRBD2	TRBV7-9	.	TGTGCCAGCAGCCAAGATAGCCTAGCGGGAGGGCAGAGCACAGATACGCAGTATTTT	CASSQDSLAGGQSTDTQYF
TRBJ2-5	TRBD2	TRBV27	many	TGTGCCAGCAGGCCCTTGGGGGGAGGGCCTTGGCAAGAGACCCAGTACTTC	CASRPLGGGPWQETQYF
TRBJ2-4	.	TRBV20-1	.	TGCAGTGCCCCAACACTAGCCAAAAACATTCAGTACTTC	CSAPTLAKNIQYF
TRBJ2-6	.	TRBV7-2	few	TGTGCCAGCAGCTTAGCGTCGGGGCAGGGACCTAGCTCTGGGGCCAACGTCCTGACTTTC	CASSLASGQGPSSGANVLTF
TRBJ2-1	TRBD2	TRBV6-1	.	TGTGCCAGCAGCCCTAGCGGGGGGGCCGTCAATGAGCAGTTCTTC	CASSPSGGAVNEQFF
TRBJ2-4	TRBD2	TRBV20-1	many	TGCAGTGCCAAGCGGGTCGCCCGGGGGGACATTCAGTACTTC	CSAKRVARGDIQYF
TRBJ1-1	.	TRBV15	many	TGTGCCACCAGCCCAGGGACGTACAACACTGAAGCTTTCTTT	CATSPGTYNTEAFF
TRBJ2-7	TRBD2	TRBV29-1	.	TGCAGCGTTTCCACACCGGGACTAGCGGGAATATACTACGAGCAGTACTTC	CSVSTPGLAGIYYEQYF